The rows below give T cell receptor beta chains drawn from one sample of a study of cytomegalovirus exposure and HLA in healthy donors. The repertoire was sequenced with immunoSEQ multiplex PCR; TCRdb's copy has only in-frame clones and lacks some. Here the sample spans approximately 110,000 clones, 73% being singletons. The sequencing input was PBMCs. The source of these receptors is a middle-aged woman in good health and CMV-seronegative. The CDR3 runs from the conserved cysteine through the conserved F or W. The order of the fields is D gene, clone size, J gene, V gene, CDR3 protein, CDR3 DNA. A D gene is named only where the DNA matches it firmly. Size values are once, few and many counts, or a class for expanded clones, and some rows have none.

TRBD1 - TRBJ2-5 TRBV4-3 CASSPNRGRETQYF TGCGCCAGCAGCCCGAACAGGGGCCGGGAGACCCAGTACTTC
- - TRBJ2-5 TRBV6-1 CASSRNSQETQYF TGTGCCAGCAGCCGGAACAGCCAAGAGACCCAGTACTTC
- once TRBJ2-3 TRBV7-2 CASSLGFETSADTQYF TGTGCCAGCAGCTTAGGGTTCGAAACTTCCGCAGATACGCAGTATTTT
- - TRBJ1-2 TRBV5-1 CASSLGQNYGYTF TGCGCCAGCAGCTTGGGCCAGAACTATGGCTACACCTTC
TRBD1 - TRBJ1-2 TRBV6-1 CASSEETGGSYGYTF TGTGCCAGCAGTGAAGAAACAGGGGGGAGCTATGGCTACACCTTC
TRBD2 - TRBJ2-1 TRBV5-1 CASSFGASTSGNEQFF TGCGCCAGCAGCTTTGGAGCCTCGACTAGCGGCAATGAGCAGTTCTTC
- - TRBJ2-3 TRBV19 CASMRDSTDTQYF TGTGCCAGTATGCGGGACTCCACAGATACGCAGTATTTT
- few TRBJ2-3 TRBV6-5 CATQGRLTDTQYF TGTGCCACCCAGGGGCGTCTCACAGATACGCAGTATTTT
- - TRBJ1-2 TRBV25-1 CASSEGGEVGYTF TGTGCCAGCAGTGAAGGGGGCGAGGTTGGCTACACCTTC
- - TRBJ1-3 TRBV6-1 CASSEGLEGGNTIYF TGTGCCAGCAGTGAAGGCCTTGAGGGAGGAAACACCATATATTTT
TRBD2 - TRBJ2-1 TRBV4-2 CASSQDSSVGTSGGVNEQFF TGTGCCAGCAGCCAAGATTCTTCGGTCGGGACTAGCGGGGGGGTCAATGAGCAGTTCTTC
- - TRBJ1-3 TRBV28 CASSSGSDSGNTIYF TGTGCCAGCAGTTCGGGGTCGGACTCTGGAAACACCATATATTTT
TRBD2 once TRBJ2-2 TRBV5-1 CASSLALAGDGGELFF TGCGCCAGCAGCTTGGCTCTAGCGGGAGATGGCGGGGAGCTGTTTTTT
TRBD1 - TRBJ1-5 TRBV19 CASSANPQGNQHF TGTGCCAGTAGTGCGAACCCACAGGGGAACCAGCATTTT
- - TRBJ2-2 TRBV6-4 CASSQHPGDRGTGELFF TGTGCCAGCAGCCAACACCCCGGGGATCGAGGGACCGGGGAGCTGTTTTTT
- - TRBJ2-7 TRBV10-3 CANPRGDEQYF TGTGCCAATCCTAGGGGCGACGAGCAGTACTTC
TRBD2 - TRBJ2-1 TRBV7-3 CASSSTSGDYNEQFF TGTGCCAGCAGCTCGACTAGCGGAGATTACAATGAGCAGTTCTTC
- - TRBJ2-7 TRBV6-1 CASRGRDNDYEQYF TGTGCCAGCAGGGGCCGGGACAACGACTACGAGCAGTACTTC
- few TRBJ2-5 TRBV29-1 CSVGRSGIFGETQYF TGCAGCGTTGGACGGTCAGGGATCTTCGGAGAGACCCAGTACTTC
- - TRBJ2-4 TRBV6-1 CASSEAAGLDVQYF TGTGCCAGCAGTGAAGCTGCGGGGCTAGACGTTCAGTACTTC
- few TRBJ1-2 TRBV4-2 CASSQDLISGYTF TGTGCCAGCAGCCAAGATCTGATTAGTGGCTACACCTTC
- - TRBJ1-5 TRBV19 CASSNPSAGAQPQHF TGTGCCAGTAGTAATCCGTCGGCAGGGGCCCAGCCCCAGCATTTT
TRBD2 - TRBJ2-7 TRBV5-8 CASSLGPSSGSYEQYF TGTGCCAGCAGCTTGGGGCCGTCTAGCGGCTCCTACGAGCAGTACTTC
TRBD2 - TRBJ2-4 TRBV4-1 CASSQDKSSGGVNIQYF TGCGCCAGCAGCCAAGATAAGTCTAGCGGGGGGGTCAACATTCAGTACTTC
- - TRBJ1-1 TRBV25-1 CASSVLGGAGTEAFF TGTGCCAGCAGTGTTCTGGGGGGAGCGGGGACTGAAGCTTTCTTT
- - TRBJ2-7 TRBV7-2 CASSLTLEGLYEQYF TGTGCCAGCAGCCTAACGTTGGAGGGGCTCTACGAGCAGTACTTC
- - TRBJ1-3 TRBV6-1 CASDWTGASGNTIYF TGTGCCAGCGACTGGACGGGAGCCTCTGGAAACACCATATATTTT
- - TRBJ1-5 TRBV14 CASSQGAGQPQHF TGTGCCAGCAGCCAAGGGGCGGGTCAGCCCCAGCATTTT
- - TRBJ2-1 TRBV5-8 CASSFGPMSPDNEQFF TGTGCCAGCAGCTTTGGGCCCATGTCCCCCGACAATGAGCAGTTCTTC
- - TRBJ2-7 TRBV27 CASRTESGSYEQYF TGTGCCAGCAGGACAGAGTCGGGCTCCTACGAGCAGTACTTC
TRBD1 few TRBJ1-1 TRBV19 CASSPKKTGNIEAFF TGTGCCAGTAGCCCAAAGAAGACAGGGAATATCGAAGCTTTCTTT
TRBD1 once TRBJ1-2 TRBV28 CASRGQADGYTF TGTGCCAGCAGAGGACAGGCGGATGGCTACACCTTC
TRBD1 - TRBJ2-7 TRBV6-6 CASSSPDRAGIYEQYF TGTGCCAGCAGTTCCCCGGACAGGGCCGGTATCTACGAGCAGTACTTC
TRBD2 - TRBJ2-3 TRBV7-3 CASSLLGQLAGDTDTQYF TGTGCCAGCAGCTTACTGGGACAACTAGCGGGGGACACAGATACGCAGTATTTT
- - TRBJ1-3 TRBV7-2 CASSSRGKSSGGNTIYF TGTGCCAGCAGCTCTAGAGGGAAAAGCTCGGGTGGAAACACCATATATTTT
- - TRBJ2-2 TRBV4-1 CASSQGVAGRNTGELFF TGCGCCAGCAGCCAAGGCGTCGCGGGGCGGAACACCGGGGAGCTGTTTTTT
TRBD2 - TRBJ2-7 TRBV27 CASSSSNGQRESEQYF TGTGCCAGCAGTTCTTCTAACGGGCAGCGGGAGAGCGAGCAGTACTTC
- few TRBJ1-2 TRBV7-2 CASSLGQDYGYTF TGTGCCAGCAGCTTAGGTCAGGACTATGGCTACACCTTC
TRBD1 few TRBJ1-2 TRBV7-2 CASSLGGGQITNGYTF TGTGCCAGCAGCTTAGGAGGGGGACAGATCACTAATGGCTACACCTTC